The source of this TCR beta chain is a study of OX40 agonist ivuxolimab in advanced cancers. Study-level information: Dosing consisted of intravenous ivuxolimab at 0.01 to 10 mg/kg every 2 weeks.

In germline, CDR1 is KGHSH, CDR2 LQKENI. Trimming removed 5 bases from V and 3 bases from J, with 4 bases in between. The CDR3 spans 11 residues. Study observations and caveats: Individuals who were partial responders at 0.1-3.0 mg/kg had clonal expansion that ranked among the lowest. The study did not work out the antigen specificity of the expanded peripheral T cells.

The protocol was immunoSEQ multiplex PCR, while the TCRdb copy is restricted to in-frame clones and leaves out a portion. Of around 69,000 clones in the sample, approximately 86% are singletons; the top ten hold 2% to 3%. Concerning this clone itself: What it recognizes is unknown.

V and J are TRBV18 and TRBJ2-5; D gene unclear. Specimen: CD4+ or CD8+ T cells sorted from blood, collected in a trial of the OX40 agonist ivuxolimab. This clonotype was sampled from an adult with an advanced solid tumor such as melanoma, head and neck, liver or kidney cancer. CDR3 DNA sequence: TGTGCCAGCTCATCGGAAGAGACCCAGTACTTC. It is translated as CASSSEETQYF. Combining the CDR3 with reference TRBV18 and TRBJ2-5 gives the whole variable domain NAGVMQNPRHLVRRRGQEARLRCSPMKGHSHVYWYRQLPEEGLKFMVYLQKENIIDESGMPKERFSAEFPKEGPSILRIQQVVRGDSAAYFCASSSEETQYFGPGTRLLVL.